The rows below give T cell receptor beta chains drawn from one sample of a study of cytomegalovirus exposure and HLA in healthy donors. Assay used: immunoSEQ multiplex PCR; TCRdb lists only in-frame clones, some missing. The table has some 130,000 clones, about 70% seen once; the top ten hold 6% to 8%. The specimen was PBMCs. The receptor source for this set is a male donor in good health and CMV-seronegative. CDR3s include the opening cysteine and the closing phenylalanine or tryptophan. Each record gives: J gene, D gene, clone size, V gene, CDR3 protein, CDR3 DNA. D genes are given only for firm matches. Part of the rows lack a size; the others show once, few, many or a class for expanded clones.

>TRBJ1-1|-|-|TRBV7-6
CASSLEPEGDTEAFF
TGTGCCAGCAGCTTAGAACCCGAAGGGGACACTGAAGCTTTCTTT
>TRBJ1-1|-|-|TRBV19
CASSPWDINTEAFF
TGTGCCAGTAGTCCTTGGGACATTAACACTGAAGCTTTCTTT
>TRBJ2-7|-|-|TRBV28
CASSSGTPLEQYF
TGTGCCAGCAGCTCTGGGACACCTCTCGAGCAGTACTTC
>TRBJ1-4|-|once|TRBV5-6
CASSLAGGTNEKLFF
TGTGCCAGCAGCTTGGCGGGGGGAACTAATGAAAAACTGTTTTTT
>TRBJ2-7|-|-|TRBV9
CASSVASGEYEQYF
TGTGCCAGCAGCGTAGCCAGCGGAGAGTACGAGCAGTACTTC
>TRBJ2-7|-|-|TRBV7-2
CASSLGRGSEQYF
TGTGCCAGCAGCTTAGGTAGGGGGAGCGAGCAGTACTTC
>TRBJ2-3|TRBD2|-|TRBV7-2
CASSLAASGGTHNTQYF
TGTGCCAGCAGCTTAGCGGCATCGGGGGGGACACACAATACGCAGTATTTT
>TRBJ2-1|TRBD2|few|TRBV5-1
CASSLGSSGNSYNEQFF
TGCGCCAGCAGCTTGGGATCTAGCGGGAACTCCTACAATGAGCAGTTCTTC
>TRBJ2-3|TRBD2|-|TRBV7-3
CASSSSRAGGVDTQYF
TGTGCCAGCAGCTCATCGAGGGCGGGAGGCGTGGATACGCAGTATTTT
>TRBJ2-7|TRBD2|once|TRBV7-2
CASSSGTTSGRTYEQYF
TGTGCCAGCAGCTCCGGCACCACTAGCGGGAGGACCTACGAGCAGTACTTC
>TRBJ2-1|TRBD2|-|TRBV27
CASSLRGIHNEQFF
TGTGCCAGCAGTTTGCGGGGGATTCACAATGAGCAGTTCTTC
>TRBJ1-1|TRBD1|-|TRBV5-1
CASTPTGLNTEAFF
TGCGCCAGCACCCCGACAGGGTTGAACACTGAAGCTTTCTTT
>TRBJ2-7|TRBD1|once|TRBV27
CASSSWTGGGQQYF
TGTGCCAGCAGTTCATGGACAGGCGGAGGACAGCAGTACTTC
>TRBJ2-2|-|-|TRBV10-2
CASRLGTGELFF
TGCGCCAGCAGACTAGGGACCGGGGAGCTGTTTTTT
>TRBJ1-6|TRBD1|once|TRBV6-5
CASSPTGVVGYTLHF
TGTGCCAGCAGTCCCACAGGGGTTGTCGGCTATACGCTCCACTTT
>TRBJ1-3|-|-|TRBV9
CASSDSSGNTIYF
TGTGCCAGCAGCGACAGCTCTGGAAACACCATATATTTT
>TRBJ1-1|TRBD1|-|TRBV19
CASSIHRGVSEAFF
TGTGCCAGTAGTATCCACAGGGGTGTTTCTGAAGCTTTCTTT
>TRBJ1-4|TRBD1|once|TRBV6-5
CASSFSGTGNEKLFF
TGTGCCAGCAGTTTCTCCGGGACAGGGAACGAAAAACTGTTTTTT
>TRBJ1-1|-|-|TRBV9
CASSLDWNTEAFF
TGTGCCAGCAGCCTAGACTGGAACACTGAAGCTTTCTTT
>TRBJ2-7|-|-|TRBV13
CASTGEGPYEQYF
TGTGCCAGCACGGGGGAAGGCCCCTACGAGCAGTACTTC
>TRBJ2-2|TRBD2|-|TRBV7-6
CASSLDPGRAGNTGELFF
TGTGCCAGCAGCTTAGATCCCGGGAGGGCCGGGAACACCGGGGAGCTGTTTTTT
>TRBJ1-4|TRBD1|-|TRBV5-4
CASSLGGGGDEKLFF
TGTGCCAGCAGCTTGGGTGGAGGGGGCGATGAAAAACTGTTTTTT
>TRBJ2-3|TRBD2|-|TRBV7-6
CASSLWREKRLDTQYF
TGTGCCAGCAGCCTCTGGCGGGAGAAACGTTTGGATACGCAGTATTTT
>TRBJ1-1|-|-|TRBV19
CASSSQGGTEAFF
TGTGCCAGTAGTAGCCAAGGGGGCACTGAAGCTTTCTTT
>TRBJ2-2|-|-|TRBV7-8
CASSLASGPLPRELFF
TGTGCCAGCAGCTTAGCTAGCGGACCGTTACCTCGGGAGCTGTTTTTT
>TRBJ2-1|-|-|TRBV4-1
CASTLLPEVQTNEQFF
TGCGCCAGCACCCTCCTCCCAGAGGTTCAAACCAATGAGCAGTTCTTC
>TRBJ1-5|-|-|TRBV7-8
CASSRGRGASPQHF
TGTGCCAGCAGCCGGGGGAGAGGGGCATCGCCCCAGCATTTT
>TRBJ1-5|-|few|TRBV4-3
CASSQEGGPQPQHF
TGCGCCAGCAGCCAGGAGGGTGGGCCTCAGCCCCAGCATTTT
>TRBJ2-1|TRBD2|-|TRBV5-1
CASSQPGLAGGKSYNEQFF
TGCGCCAGCAGCCAGCCGGGACTAGCGGGGGGAAAATCCTACAATGAGCAGTTCTTC
>TRBJ1-2|-|-|TRBV6-5
CASRDGQNSNYGYTF
TGTGCCAGCAGGGACGGACAAAATTCTAACTATGGCTACACCTTC
>TRBJ2-7|TRBD2|-|TRBV5-6
CASSFVRGDTYEQYF
TGTGCCAGCAGCTTTGTGCGGGGGGACACCTACGAGCAGTACTTC
>TRBJ2-3|-|-|TRBV4-3
CASSQADFSGAADTQYF
TGCGCCAGCAGCCAAGCGGACTTTAGCGGTGCGGCAGATACGCAGTATTTT
>TRBJ2-2|-|-|TRBV21-1
CASSKAGRTGELFF
TGTGCCAGCAGCAAAGCGGGGAGGACCGGGGAGCTGTTTTTT
>TRBJ2-1|-|-|TRBV29-1
CSVEVEGWVSWNNEQFF
TGCAGCGTTGAAGTGGAGGGCTGGGTTTCTTGGAACAATGAGCAGTTCTTC
>TRBJ1-2|-|-|TRBV30
CAWGLGGNYGYTF
TGTGCCTGGGGCCTGGGCGGGAACTATGGCTACACCTTC
>TRBJ1-6|-|-|TRBV27
CASSLTSSYNSPLHF
TGTGCCAGCAGTTTAACGAGCTCCTATAATTCACCCCTCCACTTT
>TRBJ2-3|TRBD2|-|TRBV18
CASSPRTSGGDTQYF
TGTGCCAGCTCACCAAGGACTAGCGGCGGGGATACGCAGTATTTT
>TRBJ2-3|-|-|TRBV6-1
CASSVEALTDTQYF
TGTGCCAGCTCGGTGGAGGCACTCACAGATACGCAGTATTTT
>TRBJ2-1|TRBD2|-|TRBV4-3
CASSPRIGGWLLDDEQFF
TGCGCCAGCAGCCCCCGTATCGGGGGGTGGCTGCTCGACGATGAGCAGTTCTTC
>TRBJ2-3|-|-|TRBV5-4
CASSYIQRSTDTQYF
TGTGCCAGCAGCTATATACAGAGAAGCACAGATACGCAGTATTTT
>TRBJ1-2|-|few|TRBV4-3
CASSPDRRGYGYTF
TGCGCCAGCAGCCCAGACAGACGGGGCTATGGCTACACCTTC
>TRBJ2-7|-|-|TRBV4-3
CASSQDWTQSSYEQYF
TGCGCCAGCAGCCAAGATTGGACACAGAGCTCCTACGAGCAGTACTTC
>TRBJ2-2|-|-|TRBV10-2
CASSALNTGELFF
TGCGCCAGCAGTGCACTGAACACCGGGGAGCTGTTTTTT
>TRBJ1-1|TRBD1|-|TRBV7-2
CASSPRTGSNTEAFF
TGTGCCAGCAGCCCGCGGACAGGATCGAACACTGAAGCTTTCTTT
>TRBJ2-7|TRBD1|-|TRBV27
CASATKSTGGRGPSSYEQYF
TGTGCCAGCGCCACGAAATCAACAGGGGGCAGGGGCCCAAGCTCCTACGAGCAGTACTTC
>TRBJ2-3|TRBD1|-|TRBV4-1
CASSQEAGGEGTQYF
TGCGCCAGCAGCCAAGAAGCAGGGGGCGAAGGTACGCAGTATTTT
>TRBJ1-1|-|-|TRBV15
CATSRLQGGAEAFF
TGTGCCACCAGCAGACTGCAGGGTGGAGCTGAAGCTTTCTTT
>TRBJ1-2|-|-|TRBV27
CASGGSDYGYTF
TGTGCCAGCGGGGGGTCGGACTATGGCTACACCTTC
>TRBJ2-2|TRBD2|-|TRBV25-1
CASSELGSGRWNTGELFF
TGTGCCAGCAGTGAATTGGGTAGCGGGAGATGGAACACCGGGGAGCTGTTTTTT
>TRBJ2-5|TRBD2|few|TRBV18
CASSQGTNQETQYF
TGTGCCAGCTCACAGGGGACTAACCAAGAGACCCAGTACTTC
>TRBJ1-1|-|-|TRBV6-1
CASRGGAGTEAFF
TGTGCCAGCAGAGGGGGGGCGGGCACTGAAGCTTTCTTT
>TRBJ2-1|-|-|TRBV4-3
CASSQDQPGGNEQFF
TGCGCCAGCAGCCAAGATCAACCCGGGGGCAATGAGCAGTTCTTC
>TRBJ2-7|TRBD1|-|TRBV18
CASSPVTGSGYEQYF
TGTGCCAGCTCACCGGTGACAGGGTCGGGCTACGAGCAGTACTTC
>TRBJ1-1|-|once|TRBV5-4
CASSLSEGANTEAFF
TGTGCCAGCAGCTTAAGCGAGGGCGCGAACACTGAAGCTTTCTTT
>TRBJ2-7|TRBD1|-|TRBV27
CASSLTGTGFSYEQYF
TGTGCCAGCAGTTTAACCGGGACAGGATTCTCCTACGAGCAGTACTTC
>TRBJ2-7|TRBD2|-|TRBV4-1
CASSHPTSATYEQYF
TGCGCCAGCAGCCATCCGACTAGCGCGACCTACGAGCAGTACTTC
>TRBJ2-2|-|-|TRBV7-8
CASSLGFLSRGANTGELFF
TGTGCCAGCAGCTTAGGGTTCCTAAGCAGGGGCGCGAACACCGGGGAGCTGTTTTTT